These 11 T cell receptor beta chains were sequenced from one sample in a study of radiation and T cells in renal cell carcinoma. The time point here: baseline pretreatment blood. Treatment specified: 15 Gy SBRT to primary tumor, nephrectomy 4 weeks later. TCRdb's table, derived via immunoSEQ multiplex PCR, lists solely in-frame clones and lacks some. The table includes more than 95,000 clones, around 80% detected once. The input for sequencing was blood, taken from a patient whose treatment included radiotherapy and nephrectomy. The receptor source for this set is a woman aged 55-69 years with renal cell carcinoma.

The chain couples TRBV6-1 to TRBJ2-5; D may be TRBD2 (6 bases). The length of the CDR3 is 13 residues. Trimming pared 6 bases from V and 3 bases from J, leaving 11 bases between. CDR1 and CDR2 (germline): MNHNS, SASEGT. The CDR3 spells CASRKGGKETQYF. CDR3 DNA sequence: TGTGCCAGCAGAAAAGGCGGGAAAGAGACCCAGTACTTC.

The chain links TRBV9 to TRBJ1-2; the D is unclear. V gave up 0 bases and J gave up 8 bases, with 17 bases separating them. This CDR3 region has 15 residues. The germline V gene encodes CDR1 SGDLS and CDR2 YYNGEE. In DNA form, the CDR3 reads TGTGCCAGCAGCGTAGCTATTGGAACACCGGGGGGCTACACCTTC. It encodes CASSVAIGTPGGYTF.

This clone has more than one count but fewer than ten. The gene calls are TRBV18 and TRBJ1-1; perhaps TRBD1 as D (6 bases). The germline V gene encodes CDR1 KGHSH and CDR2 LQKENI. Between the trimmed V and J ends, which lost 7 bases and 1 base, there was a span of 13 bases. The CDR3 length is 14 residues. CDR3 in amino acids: CASLEGQSNTEAFF. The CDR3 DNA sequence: TGTGCCAGCTTGGAAGGACAGTCGAACACTGAAGCTTTCTTT.

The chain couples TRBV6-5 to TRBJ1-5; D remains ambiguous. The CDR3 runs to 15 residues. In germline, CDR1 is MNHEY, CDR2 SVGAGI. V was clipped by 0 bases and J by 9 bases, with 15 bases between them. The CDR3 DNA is TGTGCCAGCAGTTACTCCCAGGATCCTTTTGCGCCCCAGCATTTT. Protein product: CASSYSQDPFAPQHF.

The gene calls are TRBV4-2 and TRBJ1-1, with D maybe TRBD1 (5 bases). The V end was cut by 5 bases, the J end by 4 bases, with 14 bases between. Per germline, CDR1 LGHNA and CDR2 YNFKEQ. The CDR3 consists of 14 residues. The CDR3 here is CASSLVLQGTEAFF. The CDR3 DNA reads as TGTGCCAGCAGCTTGGTTCTTCAGGGCACTGAAGCTTTCTTT.

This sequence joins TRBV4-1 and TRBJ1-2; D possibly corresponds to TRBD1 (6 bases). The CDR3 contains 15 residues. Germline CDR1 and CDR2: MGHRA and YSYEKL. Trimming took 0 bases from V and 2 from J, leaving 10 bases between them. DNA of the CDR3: TGCGCCAGCAGCCAAGATCGAGGGGGGAACTATGGCTACACCTTC. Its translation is CASSQDRGGNYGYTF.

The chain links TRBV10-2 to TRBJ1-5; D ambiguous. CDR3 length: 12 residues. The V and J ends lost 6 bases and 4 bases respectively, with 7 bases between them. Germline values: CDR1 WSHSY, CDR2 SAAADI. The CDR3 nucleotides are TGCGCCAGCAGCCCCCGGAATCAGCCCCAGCATTTT. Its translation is CASSPRNQPQHF.

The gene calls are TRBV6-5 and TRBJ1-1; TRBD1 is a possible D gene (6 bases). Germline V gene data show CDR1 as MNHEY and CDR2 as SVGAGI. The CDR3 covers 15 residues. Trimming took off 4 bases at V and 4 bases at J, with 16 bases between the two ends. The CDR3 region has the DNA TGTGCCAGCAGTTCCCCTCGGGGGGGCGGCACTGAAGCTTTCTTT. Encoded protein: CASSSPRGGGTEAFF.

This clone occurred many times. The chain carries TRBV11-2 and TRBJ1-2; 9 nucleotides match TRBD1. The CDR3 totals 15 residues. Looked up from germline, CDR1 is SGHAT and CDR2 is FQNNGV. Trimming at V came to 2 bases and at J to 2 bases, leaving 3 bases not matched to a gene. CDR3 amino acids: CASSLRTGANYGYTF. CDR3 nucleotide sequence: TGTGCCAGCAGCTTACGGACAGGGGCAAACTATGGCTACACCTTC.

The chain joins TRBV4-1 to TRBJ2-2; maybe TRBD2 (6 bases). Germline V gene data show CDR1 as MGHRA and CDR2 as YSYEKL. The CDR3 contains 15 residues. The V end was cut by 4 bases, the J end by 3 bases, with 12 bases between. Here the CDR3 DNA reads TGCGCCAGCAGCCTGACGGGGGAGCACACCGGGGAGCTGTTTTTT. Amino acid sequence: CASSLTGEHTGELFF.

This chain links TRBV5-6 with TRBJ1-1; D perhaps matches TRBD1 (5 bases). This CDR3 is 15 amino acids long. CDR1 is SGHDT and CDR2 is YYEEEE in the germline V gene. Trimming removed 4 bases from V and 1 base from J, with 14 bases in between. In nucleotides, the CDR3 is TGTGCCAGCAGCCCTCGGGACCCCTCGAACACTGAAGCTTTCTTT. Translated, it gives CASSPRDPSNTEAFF.